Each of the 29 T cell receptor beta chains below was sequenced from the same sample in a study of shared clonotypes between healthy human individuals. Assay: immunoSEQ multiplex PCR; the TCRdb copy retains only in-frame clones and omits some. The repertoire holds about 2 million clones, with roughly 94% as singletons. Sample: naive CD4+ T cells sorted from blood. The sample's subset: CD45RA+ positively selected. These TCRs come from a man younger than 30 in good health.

CDR3 residues: CASSSSSLSTDTQYF. CDR3 coding DNA: TGCGCCAGCAGCTCTTCTAGCCTGAGCACAGATACGCAGTATTTT. V gene TRBV5-1 combines with J gene TRBJ2-3; D perhaps matches TRBD2 (5 bases). This CDR3 region has 15 residues. Trimming took 3 bases from V and 0 from J, leaving 11 bases between them. Looked up from germline, CDR1 is SGHRS and CDR2 is YFSETQ. Using reference TRBV5-1 and TRBJ2-3 for the parts outside the CDR3, the full variable domain is KAGVTQTPRYLIKTRGQQVTLSCSPISGHRSVSWYQQTPGQGLQFLFEYFSETQRNKGNFPGRFSGRQFSNSRSEMNVSTLELGDSALYLCASSSSSLSTDTQYFGPGTRLTVL.

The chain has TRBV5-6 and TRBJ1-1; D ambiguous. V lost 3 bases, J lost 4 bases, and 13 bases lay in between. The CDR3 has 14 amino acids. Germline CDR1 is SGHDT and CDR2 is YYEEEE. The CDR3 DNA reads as TGTGCCAGCAGCTCTTCGAAGCATACCACTGAAGCTTTCTTT. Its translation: CASSSSKHTTEAFF.

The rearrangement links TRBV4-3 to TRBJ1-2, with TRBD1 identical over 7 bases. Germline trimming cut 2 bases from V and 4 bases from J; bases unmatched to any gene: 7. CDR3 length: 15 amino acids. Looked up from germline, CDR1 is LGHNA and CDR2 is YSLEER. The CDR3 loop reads CASSQTWTGLYGYTF. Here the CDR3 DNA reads TGCGCCAGCAGCCAAACCTGGACAGGACTCTATGGCTACACCTTC.

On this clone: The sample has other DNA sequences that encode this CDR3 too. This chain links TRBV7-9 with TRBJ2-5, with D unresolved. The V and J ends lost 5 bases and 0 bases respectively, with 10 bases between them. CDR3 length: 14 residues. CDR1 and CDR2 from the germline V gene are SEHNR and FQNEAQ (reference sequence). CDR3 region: CASSLRLDQETQYF. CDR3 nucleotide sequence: TGTGCCAGCAGCCTGCGACTTGACCAAGAGACCCAGTACTTC.

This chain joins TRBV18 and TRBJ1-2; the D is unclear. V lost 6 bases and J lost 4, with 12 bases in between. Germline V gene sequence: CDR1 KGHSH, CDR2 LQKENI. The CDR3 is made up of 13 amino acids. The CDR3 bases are TGTGCCAGCTCCTCGGGAGGGCTCTATGGCTACACCTTC. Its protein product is CASSSGGLYGYTF.

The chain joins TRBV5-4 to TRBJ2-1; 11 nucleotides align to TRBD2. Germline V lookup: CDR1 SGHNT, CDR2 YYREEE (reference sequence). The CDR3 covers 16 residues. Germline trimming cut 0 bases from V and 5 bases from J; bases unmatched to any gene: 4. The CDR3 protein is CASSLGSSGGNNEQFF. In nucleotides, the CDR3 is TGTGCCAGCAGCTTGGGTTCTAGCGGGGGGAACAATGAGCAGTTCTTC.

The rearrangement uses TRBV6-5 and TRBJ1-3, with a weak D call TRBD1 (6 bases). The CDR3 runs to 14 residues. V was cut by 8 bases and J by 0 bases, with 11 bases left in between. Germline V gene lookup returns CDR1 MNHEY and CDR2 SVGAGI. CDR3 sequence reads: CASSGVISGNTIYF. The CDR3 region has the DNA TGTGCCAGCTCAGGGGTCATCTCTGGAAACACCATATATTTT.

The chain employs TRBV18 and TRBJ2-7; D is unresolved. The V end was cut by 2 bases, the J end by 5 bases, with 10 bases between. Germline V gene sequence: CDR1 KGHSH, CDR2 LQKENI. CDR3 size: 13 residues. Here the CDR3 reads CASSPGQLNEQYF. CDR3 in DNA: TGTGCCAGCTCACCAGGCCAACTCAACGAGCAGTACTTC.

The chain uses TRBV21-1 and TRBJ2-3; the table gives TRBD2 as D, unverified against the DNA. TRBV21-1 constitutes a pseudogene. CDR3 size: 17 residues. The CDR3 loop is CASSKDLESGSTDTQYF. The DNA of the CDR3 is TGTGCCAGCAGCAAAGATCTGGAGAGCGGGAGCACAGATACGCAGTATTTT.

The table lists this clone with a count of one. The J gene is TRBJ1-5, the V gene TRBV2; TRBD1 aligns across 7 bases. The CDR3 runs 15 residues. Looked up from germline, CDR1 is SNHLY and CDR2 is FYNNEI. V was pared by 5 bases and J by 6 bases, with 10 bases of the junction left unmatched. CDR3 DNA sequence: TGTGCCAGCAGTACCGGGACAGCGAGGGTTCAGCCCCAGCATTTT. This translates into CASSTGTARVQPQHF.

The CDR3 bases are TGTGCCAGCAGTTACACAGGGACGAACACTGAAGCTTTCTTT. It yields the protein CASSYTGTNTEAFF. The chain combines TRBV6-6 with TRBJ1-1, with D possibly matching TRBD1 (6 bases). This CDR3 is 14 amino acids long. The ends were cut back, 2 bases at V and 1 base at J, with 8 bases in the middle. Germline CDR1 MNHNY, CDR2 SVGAGI (reference sequence).

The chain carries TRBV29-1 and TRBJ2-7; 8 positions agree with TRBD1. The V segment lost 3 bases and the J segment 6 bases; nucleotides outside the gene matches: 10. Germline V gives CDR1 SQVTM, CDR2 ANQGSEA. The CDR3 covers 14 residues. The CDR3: CSVDVSGQGTEQYF. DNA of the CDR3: TGCAGCGTTGACGTTAGCGGACAGGGAACCGAGCAGTACTTC.

CDR3 sequence: CASSRGESEQFF. DNA of the CDR3: TGTGCCAGCAGCCGGGGAGAGAGCGAGCAGTTCTTC. This chain links TRBV11-3 with TRBJ2-1, with D maybe TRBD2 (5 bases). The germline CDR1 and CDR2 sequences are SGHNT and YENEEA. This CDR3 comprises 12 residues. V was shortened by 5 bases and J by 10 bases, with 12 bases between the two germline ends.

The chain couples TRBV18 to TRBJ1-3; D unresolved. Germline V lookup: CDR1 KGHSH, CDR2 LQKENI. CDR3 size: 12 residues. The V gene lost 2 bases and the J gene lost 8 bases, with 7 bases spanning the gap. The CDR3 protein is CASSPMRDTIYF. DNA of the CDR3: TGTGCCAGCTCACCAATGAGAGACACCATATATTTT.

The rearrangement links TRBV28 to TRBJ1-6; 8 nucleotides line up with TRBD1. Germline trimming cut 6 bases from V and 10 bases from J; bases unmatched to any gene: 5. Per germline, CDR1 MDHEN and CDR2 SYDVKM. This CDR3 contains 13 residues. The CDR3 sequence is CASRRQGRSPLHF. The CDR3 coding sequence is TGTGCCAGCAGGCGACAGGGGAGGTCACCCCTCCACTTT. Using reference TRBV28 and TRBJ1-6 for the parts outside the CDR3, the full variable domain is DVKVTQSSRYLVKRTGEKVFLECVQDMDHENMFWYRQDPGLGLRLIYFSYDVKMKEKGDIPEGYSVSREKKERFSLILESASTNQTSMYLCASRRQGRSPLHFGNGTRLTVT.

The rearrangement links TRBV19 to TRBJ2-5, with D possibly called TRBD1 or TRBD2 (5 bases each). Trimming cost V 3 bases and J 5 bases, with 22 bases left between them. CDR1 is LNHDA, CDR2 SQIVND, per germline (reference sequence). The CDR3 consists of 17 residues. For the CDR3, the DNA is TGTGCCAGTAGTATGACGGGGCCTCAGATCTCAAGGGAGACCCAGTACTTC. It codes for CASSMTGPQISRETQYF.

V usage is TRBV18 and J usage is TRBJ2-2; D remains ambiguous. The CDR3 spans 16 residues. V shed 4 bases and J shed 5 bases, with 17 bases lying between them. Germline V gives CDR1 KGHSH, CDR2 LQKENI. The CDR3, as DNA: TGTGCCAGCTCACACGAAGCAGCTGCACTGACCGGGGAGCTGTTTTTT. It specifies CASSHEAAALTGELFF.

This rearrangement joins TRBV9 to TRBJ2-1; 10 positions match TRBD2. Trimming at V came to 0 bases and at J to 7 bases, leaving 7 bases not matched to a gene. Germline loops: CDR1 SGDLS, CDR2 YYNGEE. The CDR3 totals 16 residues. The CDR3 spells CASSVVGSGRQNEQFF. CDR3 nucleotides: TGTGCCAGCAGCGTAGTGGGTAGCGGGAGGCAAAATGAGCAGTTCTTC.

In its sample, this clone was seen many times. The CDR3 nucleotides read TGTGCCAGCAGGGCGGCGGCGAACACTGAAGCTTTCTTT. Its protein product is CASRAAANTEAFF. V usage is TRBV27 and J usage is TRBJ1-1, with D unresolved. The germline V gene has CDR1 MNHEY and CDR2 SMNVEV (reference sequence). The CDR3 contains 13 residues. V was trimmed by 6 bases and J by 1 base, leaving 9 bases between them.

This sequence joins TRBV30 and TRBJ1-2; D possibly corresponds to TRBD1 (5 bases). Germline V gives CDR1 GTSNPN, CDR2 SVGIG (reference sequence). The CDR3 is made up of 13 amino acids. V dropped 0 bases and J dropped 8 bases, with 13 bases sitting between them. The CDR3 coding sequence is TGTGCCTGGAGTGTAACTGGGGCAATCGGCTACACCTTC. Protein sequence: CAWSVTGAIGYTF.

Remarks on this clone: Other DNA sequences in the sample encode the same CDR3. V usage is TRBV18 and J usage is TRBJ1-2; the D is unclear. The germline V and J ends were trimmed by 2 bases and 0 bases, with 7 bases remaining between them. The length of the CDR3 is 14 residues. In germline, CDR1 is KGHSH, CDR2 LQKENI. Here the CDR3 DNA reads TGTGCCAGCTCACCAGGCCAGCCTAACTATGGCTACACCTTC. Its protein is CASSPGQPNYGYTF.

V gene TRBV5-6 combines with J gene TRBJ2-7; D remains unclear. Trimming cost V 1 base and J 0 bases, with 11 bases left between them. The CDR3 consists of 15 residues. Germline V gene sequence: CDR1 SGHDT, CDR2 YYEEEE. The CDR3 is CASSLYTTYSYEQYF. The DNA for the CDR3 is TGTGCCAGCAGCTTGTACACCACTTACTCCTACGAGCAGTACTTC.

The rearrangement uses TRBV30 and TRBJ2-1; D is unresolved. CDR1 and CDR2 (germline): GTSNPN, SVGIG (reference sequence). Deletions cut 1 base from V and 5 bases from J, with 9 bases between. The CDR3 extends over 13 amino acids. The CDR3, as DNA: TGTGCCTGGAGTGGAAACGCCAACAATGAGCAGTTCTTC. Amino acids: CAWSGNANNEQFF.

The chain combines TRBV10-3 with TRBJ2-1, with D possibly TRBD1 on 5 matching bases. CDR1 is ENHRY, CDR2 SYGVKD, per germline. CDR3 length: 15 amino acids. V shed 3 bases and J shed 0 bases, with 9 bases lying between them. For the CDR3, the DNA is TGTGCCATCAGTGACGGACAAGACTCCTACAATGAGCAGTTCTTC. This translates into CAISDGQDSYNEQFF.

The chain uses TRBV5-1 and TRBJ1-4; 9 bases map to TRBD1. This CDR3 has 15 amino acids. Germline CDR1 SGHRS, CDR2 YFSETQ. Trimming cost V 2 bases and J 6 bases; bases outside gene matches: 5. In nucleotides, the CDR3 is TGCGCCAGCAGCTTCATGACAGGGGGGGATGAAAAACTGTTTTTT. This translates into CASSFMTGGDEKLFF. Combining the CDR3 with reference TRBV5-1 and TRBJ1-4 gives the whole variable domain KAGVTQTPRYLIKTRGQQVTLSCSPISGHRSVSWYQQTPGQGLQFLFEYFSETQRNKGNFPGRFSGRQFSNSRSEMNVSTLELGDSALYLCASSFMTGGDEKLFFGSGTQLSVL.

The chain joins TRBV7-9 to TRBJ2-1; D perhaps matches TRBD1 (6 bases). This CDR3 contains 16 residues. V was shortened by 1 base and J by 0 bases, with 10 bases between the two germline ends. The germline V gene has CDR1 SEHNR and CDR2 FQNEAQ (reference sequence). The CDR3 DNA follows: TGTGCCAGCAGCTTAGGATCGACAGGCTCCTACAATGAGCAGTTCTTC. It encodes CASSLGSTGSYNEQFF.

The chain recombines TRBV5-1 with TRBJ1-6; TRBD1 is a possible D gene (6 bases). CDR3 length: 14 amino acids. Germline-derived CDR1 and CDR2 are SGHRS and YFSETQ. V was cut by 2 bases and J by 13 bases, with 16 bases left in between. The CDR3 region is CASSLTQGPTPLHF. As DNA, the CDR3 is TGCGCCAGCAGCTTAACTCAGGGGCCAACCCCCCTCCACTTT. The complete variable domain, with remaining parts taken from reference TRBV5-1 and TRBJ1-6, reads KAGVTQTPRYLIKTRGQQVTLSCSPISGHRSVSWYQQTPGQGLQFLFEYFSETQRNKGNFPGRFSGRQFSNSRSEMNVSTLELGDSALYLCASSLTQGPTPLHFGNGTRLTVT.

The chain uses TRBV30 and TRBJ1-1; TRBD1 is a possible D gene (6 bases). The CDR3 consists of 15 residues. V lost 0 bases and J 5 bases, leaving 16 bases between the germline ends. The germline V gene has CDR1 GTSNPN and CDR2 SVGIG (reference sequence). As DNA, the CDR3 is TGTGCCTGGAGTGTCGACGCAACGAGGGGGACTGAAGCTTTCTTT. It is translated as CAWSVDATRGTEAFF.

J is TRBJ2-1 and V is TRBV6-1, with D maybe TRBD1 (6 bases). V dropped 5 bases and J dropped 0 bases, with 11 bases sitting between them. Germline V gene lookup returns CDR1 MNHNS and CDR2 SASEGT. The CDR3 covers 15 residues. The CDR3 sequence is CASSQTGSSYNEQFF. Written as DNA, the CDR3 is TGTGCCAGCAGTCAGACAGGAAGCTCCTACAATGAGCAGTTCTTC.